The sequence of this T cell receptor beta chain was determined in a study of cytomegalovirus exposure and HLA in healthy donors. The wider study: Per a later analysis, the 666 first-cohort and 120 or so validation repertoires shared one platform. Points from the study as a whole: There were some public TCRs occurring in many donors, but most TCR sequences were rare. The listing of roughly 160 TCR beta chains classed them as cytomegalovirus-associated.

The method was immunoSEQ multiplex PCR; TCRdb's version includes in-frame clones alone and lacks a portion of them. This sample has approximately 200,000 clones, with about 81% found just once. Worth noting for this clone: Its antigen is not identified.

Germline CDR1 MNHNS, CDR2 SASEGT. CDR3 length: 11 amino acids. V lost 5 bases to trimming and J lost 7 bases, with 8 bases between them. The sequence was collected from a woman aged 30 to 39 in good health and CMV-seronegative. The sequenced material came from PBMCs. The rearrangement links TRBV6-1 to TRBJ1-2, with D possibly TRBD1 on 5 matching bases. The CDR3 DNA sequence: TGTGCCAGCAGTTTGGGGCCTGGCTACACCTTC. Its protein is CASSLGPGYTF.